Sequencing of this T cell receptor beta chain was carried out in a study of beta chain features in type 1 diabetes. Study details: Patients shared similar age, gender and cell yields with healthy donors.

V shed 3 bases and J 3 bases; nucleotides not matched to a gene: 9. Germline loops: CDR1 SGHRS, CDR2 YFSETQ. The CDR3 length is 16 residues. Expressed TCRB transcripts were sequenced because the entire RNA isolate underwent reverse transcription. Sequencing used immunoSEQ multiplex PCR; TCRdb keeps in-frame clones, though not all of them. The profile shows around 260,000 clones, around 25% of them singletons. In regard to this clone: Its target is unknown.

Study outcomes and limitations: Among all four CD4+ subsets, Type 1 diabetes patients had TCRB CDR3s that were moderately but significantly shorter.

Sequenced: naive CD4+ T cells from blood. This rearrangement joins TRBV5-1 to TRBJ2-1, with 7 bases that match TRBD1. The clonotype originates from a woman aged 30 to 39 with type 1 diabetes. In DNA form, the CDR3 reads TGCGCCAGCAGCTGGTTACCGGGACAGTACTACAATGAGCAGTTCTTC. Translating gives CASSWLPGQYYNEQFF.